Each of the 21 T cell receptor beta chains below was sequenced from the same sample in a study of beta chain features in type 1 diabetes. The antigens of these receptors remain unknown. Points from the study as a whole: Shorter TCRB CDR3s, moderately but significantly so, were found in Type 1 diabetes patients in all four CD4+ subsets.

Of the isolated RNA, all was reverse transcribed, and so the sequenced material was expressed TCRB transcripts. TCRdb's copy holds only in-frame clones and misses some; the assay was immunoSEQ multiplex PCR. Of roughly 50,000 clones in the sample, around 50% were seen once. Sequenced input: Tregs from blood. These receptors came from a woman between 35 and 50 years old with type 1 diabetes.

The V call is TRBV6-5, the J call TRBJ1-1; D gene ambiguous. This CDR3 region has 13 residues. V lost 2 bases and J 5 bases, leaving 9 bases between the germline ends. Per the germline V gene, CDR1 is MNHEY and CDR2 is SVGAGI. In DNA form, the CDR3 reads TGTGCCAGCAGTTACAGCGGTGAAACTGAAGCTTTCTTT. The encoded protein is CASSYSGETEAFF.

This clone showed up many times. The chain couples TRBV10-3 to TRBJ2-7; TRBD1 matches at 7 bases. V was pared by 4 bases and J by 6 bases, with 6 bases of the junction left unmatched. This CDR3 is 13 amino acids long. In germline, CDR1 is ENHRY, CDR2 SYGVKD. The CDR3 spells CAISGRGSGEQYF. The CDR3 nucleotides read TGTGCCATCAGTGGCAGGGGGAGCGGCGAGCAGTACTTC.

This rearrangement joins TRBV15 to TRBJ2-2, with 10 bases aligning to TRBD2. The CDR3 has 19 residues. Germline V gives CDR1 LNHNV, CDR2 YYDKDF (reference sequence). V lost 8 bases to trimming and J lost 0 bases; unmatched junction nucleotides: 15. The CDR3 spells CATSRSLLAGFANTGELFF. In DNA, the CDR3 is TGTGCCACCTCCCGGTCCCTACTAGCGGGGTTCGCGAACACCGGGGAGCTGTTTTTT. Based on the CDR3 plus reference TRBV15 and TRBJ2-2, the full variable domain is DAMVIQNPRYQVTQFGKPVTLSCSQTLNHNVMYWYQQKSSQAPKLLFHYYDKDFNNEADTPDNFQSRRPNTSFCFLDIRSPGLGDTAMYLCATSRSLLAGFANTGELFFGEGSRLTVL.

This clone was counted a few times. The chain joins TRBV4-2 to TRBJ2-7; D possibly corresponds to TRBD2 (5 bases). Trimming left V 4 bases short and J 1 base short, with 20 bases between. This CDR3 contains 17 residues. The germline V gene encodes CDR1 LGHNA and CDR2 YNFKEQ. CDR3 sequence: CASSRLIGVLRSYEQYF. The CDR3 nucleotides read TGTGCCAGCAGCCGGTTAATCGGGGTATTGAGGTCCTACGAGCAGTACTTC.

The J gene is TRBJ2-1, the V gene TRBV5-1; 9 bases fit TRBD2. Germline lookup yields CDR1 SGHRS and CDR2 YFSETQ. V was clipped by 4 bases and J by 7 bases; unmatched bases: 9. The CDR3 has 15 amino acids. This CDR3 is CASSPGLAPGNEQFF. The CDR3 bases are TGCGCCAGCAGCCCGGGACTAGCACCAGGGAATGAGCAGTTCTTC.

In its sample, this clone was seen once. The genes are TRBV11-1 and TRBJ2-7; TRBD2 matches at 7 bases. The CDR3 sequence is 14 residues long. Germline values: CDR1 SGHAT, CDR2 FQDESV (reference sequence). Unmatched junction bases numbered 2, after V lost 0 bases and J lost 3 bases. DNA for the CDR3: TGTGCCAGCAGCTTAGCCAGCGGGGACTACGAGCAGTACTTC. It is translated as CASSLASGDYEQYF.

This clone came up a few times. The chain combines TRBV9 with TRBJ1-1; D uncertain. From germline, CDR1 is SGDLS and CDR2 YYNGEE. The CDR3 covers 15 residues. V lost 4 bases and J 4 bases, leaving 17 bases between the germline ends. CDR3 nucleotide sequence: TGTGCCAGCAGCTCAGGACCCCGGGGAGGCACTGAAGCTTTCTTT. It yields the protein CASSSGPRGGTEAFF.

The CDR3 loop is CATSLLSRQGYQPQHF. The CDR3 DNA follows: TGTGCCACCAGCCTCCTATCCCGACAGGGGTACCAGCCCCAGCATTTT. The rearrangement joins TRBV15 to TRBJ1-5; 8 bases line up with TRBD1. In germline, CDR1 is LNHNV, CDR2 YYDKDF (reference sequence). The V and J ends lost 5 bases and 7 bases, in that order; junction bases with no gene match: 13. The CDR3 totals 16 residues.

The chain carries TRBV6-5 and TRBJ1-2, with 8 bases that match TRBD1. V trimming: 6 bases; J trimming: 4 bases; junction bases outside the gene matches: 4. This CDR3 spans 13 amino acids. CDR1 and CDR2 from the germline V gene are MNHEY and SVGAGI. CDR3 in amino acids: CASRVGTGYGYTF. CDR3 sequence (DNA): TGTGCCAGCAGAGTAGGGACAGGCTATGGCTACACCTTC.

The chain joins TRBV16 to TRBJ2-2; D unclear. V dropped 1 base and J dropped 7 bases, with 10 bases sitting between them. Germline V CDR1 and CDR2: KGHSY, FQNENV. The CDR3 is 14 amino acids. The CDR3 protein is CASSQLSDGGELFF. CDR3 nucleotide sequence: TGTGCCAGCAGCCAATTGAGCGATGGCGGGGAGCTGTTTTTT.

This clone has just a few counts. The V gene is TRBV9, the J gene TRBJ2-7; TRBD1 agrees at 11 bases. J was trimmed by 3 bases and V by 3 bases; bases with no gene match: 5. The CDR3 length is 15 residues. CDR1 and CDR2 from the germline V gene are SGDLS and YYNGEE. The CDR3 sequence: CASSAGQGAYYEQYF. In DNA form, the CDR3 reads TGTGCCAGCAGCGCCGGACAGGGGGCATACTACGAGCAGTACTTC.

This clone was counted once. V usage is TRBV11-3 and J usage is TRBJ2-7, with D possibly being TRBD1 (6 bases). Germline-derived CDR1 and CDR2 are SGHNT and YENEEA. The germline V and J ends were trimmed by 0 bases and 3 bases, with 9 bases remaining between them. This CDR3 has 14 amino acids. This CDR3 reads CASSLDRQDYEQYF. The CDR3 DNA sequence: TGTGCCAGCAGCTTAGATCGACAGGACTACGAGCAGTACTTC.

This clone has only a few counts. The chain recombines TRBV2 with TRBJ1-1; weak D call: TRBD1 (6 bases). There are 19 residues in the CDR3. Trimming removed 6 bases at V and 2 bases at J, with 28 bases between. CDR1 is SNHLY and CDR2 is FYNNEI in the germline V gene. The CDR3 DNA sequence: TGTGCCAGCAGGGCGAGGGGGAGAGGAGGTTCCCGACAAAACACTGAAGCTTTCTTT. Its translation is CASRARGRGGSRQNTEAFF.

The gene calls are TRBV28 and TRBJ1-2, with D uncertain. The CDR3 totals 11 residues. Trimming took 4 bases from V and 7 from J, leaving 7 bases between them. Germline V gene lookup returns CDR1 MDHEN and CDR2 SYDVKM. CDR3 sequence: CASSSFFGYTF. The CDR3 coding sequence is TGTGCCAGCAGTTCATTTTTTGGCTACACCTTC.

The chain is built from TRBV6-1 and TRBJ2-1; D is possibly TRBD1 (5 bases). The V and J ends lost 3 bases and 4 bases respectively, with 13 bases between them. This CDR3 has 15 residues. CDR1 and CDR2 from the germline V gene are MNHNS and SASEGT. The CDR3 nucleotides read TGTGCCAGCAGTGACACAGGTGGGGTTTACAATGAGCAGTTCTTC. Protein: CASSDTGGVYNEQFF.

As regards this clone: Different DNA sequences within this sample yield the same CDR3. The rearrangement uses TRBV5-6 and TRBJ1-1; 10 nucleotides match TRBD1. The germline gives CDR1 SGHDT, CDR2 YYEEEE. V shed 4 bases and J 1 base; nucleotides not matched to a gene: 4. This CDR3 has 15 residues. This chain's CDR3 is CASSGQGVPNTEAFF. The CDR3 nucleotides read TGTGCCAGCAGCGGACAGGGGGTTCCGAACACTGAAGCTTTCTTT.

There are a few counts of this clone. The chain recombines TRBV5-1 with TRBJ1-1; 8 bases agree with TRBD1. The CDR3 loop spans 16 amino acids. Looked up from germline, CDR1 is SGHRS and CDR2 is YFSETQ. V lost 0 bases and J lost 5; bases outside the gene matches: 9. The CDR3 DNA reads as TGCGCCAGCAGCTTGGTAGCCGGCAGGGGGCTGACTGAAGCTTTCTTT. Residues: CASSLVAGRGLTEAFF.

This chain links TRBV28 with TRBJ2-3; TRBD1 matches 8 bases. The CDR3 consists of 18 residues. The J segment lost 2 bases and the V segment lost 6 bases, leaving 16 bases of the junction unmatched. The germline V gene encodes CDR1 MDHEN and CDR2 SYDVKM. The CDR3 DNA sequence: TGTGCCAGCAGGTGGACAGGGATGTTACTCGGGAACACAGATACGCAGTATTTT. Encoded protein: CASRWTGMLLGNTDTQYF.

The chain is built from TRBV5-1 and TRBJ1-2; TRBD1 might be the D (6 bases). V was clipped by 0 bases and J by 3 bases, with 12 bases between them. Germline CDR1 is SGHRS and CDR2 is YFSETQ. The CDR3 consists of 15 residues. The CDR3 DNA sequence: TGCGCCAGCAGCTTGGGACAGGCCCTCTACTATGGCTACACCTTC. This translates into CASSLGQALYYGYTF.

This clone has more than one count but fewer than ten. The V call is TRBV7-2, the J call TRBJ2-3, with D maybe TRBD2 (5 bases). The V and J ends lost 7 bases and 3 bases respectively, with 11 bases between them. Looked up from germline, CDR1 is SGHTA and CDR2 is FQGNSA. The CDR3 runs to 13 residues. CDR3 DNA sequence: TGTGCCAGCATAAGAGGGTTTACAGATACGCAGTATTTT. Protein sequence: CASIRGFTDTQYF. The full variable domain, its missing parts supplied by reference TRBV7-2 and TRBJ2-3, is GAGVSQSPSNKVTEKGKDVELRCDPISGHTALYWYRQSLGQGLEFLIYFQGNSAPDKSGLPSDRFSAERTGGSVSTLTIQRTQQEDSAVYLCASIRGFTDTQYFGPGTRLTVL.

This chain links TRBV28 with TRBJ2-7, with 7 nucleotides matching TRBD2. CDR3 length: 15 amino acids. Looked up from germline, CDR1 is MDHEN and CDR2 is SYDVKM. V was pared by 2 bases and J by 2 bases, with 6 bases of the junction left unmatched. This CDR3 is CASSLGGGRPYEQYF. As DNA, the CDR3 is TGTGCCAGCAGTTTAGGGGGAGGGCGACCCTACGAGCAGTACTTC.